The present T cell receptor (beta chain) was sequenced within a study of regulatory T cells in long-lasting Graves disease. In the study overall: The antithyroid drugs taken by newly diagnosed Graves' patients had been used for under 3 months. Study-wide results and limits: TCR diversity was lower in persistent than newly diagnosed Graves' disease.

Comments on this clonotype: Its antigen remains unknown.

The CDR3 covers 13 residues. From germline, CDR1 is DFQATT and CDR2 SNEGSKA (reference sequence). Deletions cut 7 bases from V and 3 bases from J, with 15 bases between. Described time point: newly diagnosed GD, antithyroid drugs for less than 3 months. RNA extracted from PBMCs served as the sequencing template. The authors built TCR beta libraries using iRepertoire HTBI primers and Arm-PCR of CDR3 regions. TCRdb ran MiXCR on the multiplex PCR reads and lists one entry per CDR3 protein. The sample comprises 680,000 or so distinct CDR3 sequences, roughly 15% of which are singletons, and about 17% rests with the top ten. The sample was also reused in another study, on T cells in Graves' hyperthyroidism and ophthalmopathy. From that second work: HTBI primers were employed in a first-round RT-PCR of the TCR CDR3.

V is TRBV20-1 and J is TRBJ2-5; tentative D call: TRBD1 (8 bases). This clonotype was sampled from a woman under 40 with Graves disease. The source was peripheral blood mononuclear cells (PBMCs), collected at new diagnosis, from a patient treated with antithyroid drugs. The CDR3 reads CSVNRGREETQYF. CDR3 sequence (DNA): TGCAGTGTAAACAGGGGGAGGGAAGAGACCCAGTACTTC.